The clone carrying this TCR beta chain was observed many times. Its antigen is as yet unknown. The data stem from a study of T-cell memory formation after mild COVID-19. Overall study results and limits: Nothing confirmed that second-wave clones peaking on day 37 were specific for SARS-CoV-2. Chiefly within CM and EM were the contracting CD4+ clones; CD8+ ones were within EMRA. The pre-infection memory compartment contained some responding clones, suggesting cross-reactive memory joined. Later expanders leaned CD4+, whereas day 15 to 85 contracting clones were balanced CD4/CD8.

Trimming stripped 0 bases from V and 8 bases from J, with 12 bases between. Germline lookup yields CDR1 SGHRS and CDR2 YFSETQ. The CDR3 runs to 15 residues. TCRdb re-derived calls from the 5' RACE reads in MiXCR, one entry per CDR3 protein. The profile covers 25,000 or so distinct CDR3 sequences, with approximately 7% appearing a single time and over 12% taken by the ten largest. The chain couples TRBV5-1 to TRBJ1-6; D unclear. The receptor was derived from an adult woman who had mild COVID-19 (a few samples of this study predate the infection). Cell type and time point are not known. What was sequenced was PBMCs or a T cell subset sorted from them (not recorded which). Written as DNA, the CDR3 is TGCGCCAGCAGCTTGGACATAAACCCAGATTCACCCCTCCACTTT. Its translation: CASSLDINPDSPLHF.